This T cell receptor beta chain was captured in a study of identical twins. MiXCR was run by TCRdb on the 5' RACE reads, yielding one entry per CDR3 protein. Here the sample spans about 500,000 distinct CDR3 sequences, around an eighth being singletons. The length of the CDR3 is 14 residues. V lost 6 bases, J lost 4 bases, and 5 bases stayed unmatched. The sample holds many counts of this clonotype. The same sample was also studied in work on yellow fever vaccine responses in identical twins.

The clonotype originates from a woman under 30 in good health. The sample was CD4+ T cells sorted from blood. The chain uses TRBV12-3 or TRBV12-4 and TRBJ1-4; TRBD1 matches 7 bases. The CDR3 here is CASSRTGNNEKLFF. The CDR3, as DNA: TGTGCCAGCAGCCGGACAGGCAATAATGAAAAACTGTTTTTT.